Sequencing of this T cell receptor (beta chain) was carried out in a study of cytomegalovirus exposure and HLA in healthy donors. Germline V CDR1 and CDR2: SGHDT, YYEEEE. The CDR3 consists of 15 residues. J was trimmed by 0 bases and V by 3 bases; bases with no gene match: 6. The PCR ran on 60 Vbeta and 13 Jbeta primers. Produced via immunoSEQ multiplex PCR; TCRdb's table is partial and in-frame only. Of more than 50,000 clones in the sample, about three quarters were seen once. J is TRBJ2-7 and V is TRBV5-6, with 7 bases that match TRBD2. The sequence came from a man aged 50-60 years in good health and CMV-seropositive. Source material: PBMCs. For the CDR3, the DNA is TGTGCCAGCAGCTCCAGCGGGGTGAGCTCCTACGAGCAGTACTTC. This encodes CASSSSGVSSYEQYF.